This record covers a single T cell receptor (beta chain). The antigen remains unidentified. The CDR3 runs to 16 residues. The J segment lost 4 bases and the V segment lost 0 bases, leaving 5 bases of the junction unmatched. Germline CDR1 MGHRA, CDR2 YSYEKL. Samples each had at least 5 micrograms of total RNA extracted. These data belong to a study of blood T cells in healthy people across ages. Overall study context: Template switching recovered approximately one barcoded beta molecule for every two T cells. Study-wide results and caveats: Strong correlation existed between TCR beta diversity and naive T cell percentage.

A second PCR of 7 to 11 cycles used a sample-barcoded 5' primer and a J-beta primer mix. TCRdb itself ran the 5' RACE reads through MiXCR, one entry per CDR3 protein. The repertoire has some 760,000 distinct CDR3 sequences, just under 25% of them found once; the top ten carry 9.4%. This sample also belongs to another study, concerning T cells of mothers and their children. That investigation notes: All extracted RNA went into cDNA synthesis, approximately 1.4 ug per 15 ul.

The TCR comes from a boy aged 10-17 years in good health. Material for sequencing was blood. The chain has TRBV4-1 and TRBJ2-5; 10 bases align to TRBD2. The CDR3 nucleotides are TGCGCCAGCAGCCAAGAGGTAGTAGCGGGGGGAGAGACCCAGTACTTC. Translated, it gives CASSQEVVAGGETQYF.